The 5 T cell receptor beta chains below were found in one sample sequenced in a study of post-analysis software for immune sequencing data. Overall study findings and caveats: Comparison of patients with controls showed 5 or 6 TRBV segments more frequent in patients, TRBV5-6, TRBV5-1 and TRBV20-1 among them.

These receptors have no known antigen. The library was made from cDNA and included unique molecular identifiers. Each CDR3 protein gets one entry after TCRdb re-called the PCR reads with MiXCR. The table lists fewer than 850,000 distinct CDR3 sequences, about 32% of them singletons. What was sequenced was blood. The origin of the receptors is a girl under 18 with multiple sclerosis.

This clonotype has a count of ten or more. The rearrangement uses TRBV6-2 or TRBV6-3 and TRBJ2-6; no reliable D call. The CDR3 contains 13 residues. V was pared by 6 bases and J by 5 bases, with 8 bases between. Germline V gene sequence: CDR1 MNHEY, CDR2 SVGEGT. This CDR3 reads CASRPLRANVLTF. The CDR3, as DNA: TGTGCCAGCAGACCTCTAAGGGCCAACGTCCTGACTTTC.

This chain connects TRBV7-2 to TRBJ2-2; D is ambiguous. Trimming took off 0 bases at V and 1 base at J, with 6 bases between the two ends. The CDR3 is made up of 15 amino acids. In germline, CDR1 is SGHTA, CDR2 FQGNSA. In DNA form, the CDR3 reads TGTGCCAGCAGCTTAGCGCGGCGGAACACCGGGGAGCTGTTTTTT. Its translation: CASSLARRNTGELFF.

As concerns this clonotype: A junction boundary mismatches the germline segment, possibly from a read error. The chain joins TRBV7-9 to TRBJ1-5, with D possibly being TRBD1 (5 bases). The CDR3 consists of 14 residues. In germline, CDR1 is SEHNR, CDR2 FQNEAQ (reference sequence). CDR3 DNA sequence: TGTGCCAGTAGCTTAGTGGGGCCCAATCAGCCCCAGCATTTT. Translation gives CASSLVGPNQPQHF.

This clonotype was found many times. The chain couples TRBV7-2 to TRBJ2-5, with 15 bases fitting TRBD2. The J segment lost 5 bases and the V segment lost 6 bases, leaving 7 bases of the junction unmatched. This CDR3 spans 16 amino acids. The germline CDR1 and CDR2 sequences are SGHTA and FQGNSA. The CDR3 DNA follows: TGTGCCAGCAGTCCCGGACTAGCGGGGGGGCAGGAGACCCAGTACTTC. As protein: CASSPGLAGGQETQYF.

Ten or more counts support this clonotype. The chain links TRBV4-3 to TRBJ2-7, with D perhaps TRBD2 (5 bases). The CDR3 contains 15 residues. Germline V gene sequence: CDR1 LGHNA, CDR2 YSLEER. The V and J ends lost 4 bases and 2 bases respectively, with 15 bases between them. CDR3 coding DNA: TGCGCCAGCAGCCCGGGGAGCGGTTCCACCTACGAGCAGTACTTC. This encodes CASSPGSGSTYEQYF.